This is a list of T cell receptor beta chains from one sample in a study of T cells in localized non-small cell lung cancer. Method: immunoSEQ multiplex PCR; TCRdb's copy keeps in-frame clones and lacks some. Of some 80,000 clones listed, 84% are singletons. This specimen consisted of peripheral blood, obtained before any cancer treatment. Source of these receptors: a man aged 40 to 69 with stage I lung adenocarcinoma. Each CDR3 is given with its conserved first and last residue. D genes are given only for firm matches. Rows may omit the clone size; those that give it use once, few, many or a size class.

cdr3_nt: TGTGCCAGCAGTACCCGGGACAACATTCAGTACTTC
cdr3_aa: CASSTRDNIQYF
v_call: TRBV6-6
j_call: TRBJ2-4
d_call: -
clone_size: once
cdr3_length: 12

cdr3_nt: TGTGCCAGCAGCTATCAGGGGTTCAATCAGCCCCAGCATTTT
cdr3_aa: CASSYQGFNQPQHF
v_call: TRBV7-2
j_call: TRBJ1-5
d_call: -
clone_size: -
cdr3_length: 14

cdr3_nt: TGTGCCAGCAGCTTGGACAGGGCGAGCTCCTATAATTCACCCCTCCACTTT
cdr3_aa: CASSLDRASSYNSPLHF
v_call: TRBV5-4
j_call: TRBJ1-6
d_call: -
clone_size: -
cdr3_length: 17

cdr3_nt: TGTGCCAGTAGTATCGGACAGGGCCCACGCCAAGAGACCCAGTACTTC
cdr3_aa: CASSIGQGPRQETQYF
v_call: TRBV19
j_call: TRBJ2-5
d_call: TRBD1
clone_size: -
cdr3_length: 16

cdr3_nt: TGTGCCTGGGGGCCTAGGGGGGAGCAGTTCTTC
cdr3_aa: CAWGPRGEQFF
v_call: TRBV30
j_call: TRBJ2-1
d_call: -
clone_size: -
cdr3_length: 11

cdr3_nt: TGTGCCAGCAGCCCCCGACGGGGGAGGGCCTACGATGAGCAGTTCTTC
cdr3_aa: CASSPRRGRAYDEQFF
v_call: TRBV7-9
j_call: TRBJ2-1
d_call: TRBD2
clone_size: few
cdr3_length: 16

cdr3_nt: TGTGCTAGTGGTTTGGACTTCCATGATGCCTACGAGCAGTACTTC
cdr3_aa: CASGLDFHDAYEQYF
v_call: TRBV12-5
j_call: TRBJ2-7
d_call: -
clone_size: -
cdr3_length: 15

cdr3_nt: TGTGCCAGCTCACCGTCCATCGGGAGGGCCAAAAACATTCAGTACTTC
cdr3_aa: CASSPSIGRAKNIQYF
v_call: TRBV18
j_call: TRBJ2-4
d_call: TRBD2
clone_size: -
cdr3_length: 16

cdr3_nt: TGTGCCAGCAGTTCGACAGGGGGCGCTGGAAACACCATATATTTT
cdr3_aa: CASSSTGGAGNTIYF
v_call: TRBV28
j_call: TRBJ1-3
d_call: TRBD1
clone_size: many
cdr3_length: 15

cdr3_nt: TGTGCCAGCACCCCGACCCTCAATCAGCCCCAGCATTTT
cdr3_aa: CASTPTLNQPQHF
v_call: TRBV27
j_call: TRBJ1-5
d_call: -
clone_size: once
cdr3_length: 13

cdr3_nt: TGTGCCAGCAGTCCCGGGACTTCTAACACTGAAGCTTTCTTT
cdr3_aa: CASSPGTSNTEAFF
v_call: TRBV27
j_call: TRBJ1-1
d_call: -
clone_size: -
cdr3_length: 14

cdr3_nt: TGTGCCAGCAGTCTCTCCGGGACAGGGCACCACGAGCAGTACTTC
cdr3_aa: CASSLSGTGHHEQYF
v_call: TRBV28
j_call: TRBJ2-7
d_call: TRBD1
clone_size: -
cdr3_length: 15

cdr3_nt: TGTGCCAGCAGCTTAACGCGAAACACCGGGGAGCTGTTTTTT
cdr3_aa: CASSLTRNTGELFF
v_call: TRBV5-4
j_call: TRBJ2-2
d_call: -
clone_size: -
cdr3_length: 14

cdr3_nt: TGTGCCAGCAGAATAGAGACCCAGTACTTC
cdr3_aa: CASRIETQYF
v_call: TRBV2
j_call: TRBJ2-5
d_call: -
clone_size: -
cdr3_length: 10